The T cell receptor beta chain under discussion was sequenced for a study of T cell responses to AZD1222 COVID-19 vaccine. Study outcomes and limitations: Baseline serology detected seropositivity in only a handful of AZD1222 recipients. Donors skewed white British and female; clonal diversity was possibly underestimated. Nearly half of spike-specific TCRs reportedly target variant regions that are unmutated in the B.1.351 and B.1.1.7 variants. Recipients of two AZD1222 doses showed rising Spike-specific TCR breadth and depth.

Method: immunoSEQ multiplex PCR; TCRdb's copy keeps in-frame clones and lacks some. The data hold fewer than 110,000 clones, with over 80% observed a single time. Points on this clone: Its specificity is not known.

Germline V gives CDR1 LGHNA, CDR2 YSLEER. The V end was cut by 0 bases, the J end by 0 bases, with 8 bases between. This CDR3 has 15 residues. The V and J genes are TRBV4-3 and TRBJ1-2; no reliable D call. The receptor comes from an adult in good health. This specimen was peripheral blood, taken on day 0 of AZD1222 vaccination. The CDR3 DNA sequence: TGCGCCAGCAGCCAAGACGCCTATGCTAACTATGGCTACACCTTC. Protein sequence: CASSQDAYANYGYTF.